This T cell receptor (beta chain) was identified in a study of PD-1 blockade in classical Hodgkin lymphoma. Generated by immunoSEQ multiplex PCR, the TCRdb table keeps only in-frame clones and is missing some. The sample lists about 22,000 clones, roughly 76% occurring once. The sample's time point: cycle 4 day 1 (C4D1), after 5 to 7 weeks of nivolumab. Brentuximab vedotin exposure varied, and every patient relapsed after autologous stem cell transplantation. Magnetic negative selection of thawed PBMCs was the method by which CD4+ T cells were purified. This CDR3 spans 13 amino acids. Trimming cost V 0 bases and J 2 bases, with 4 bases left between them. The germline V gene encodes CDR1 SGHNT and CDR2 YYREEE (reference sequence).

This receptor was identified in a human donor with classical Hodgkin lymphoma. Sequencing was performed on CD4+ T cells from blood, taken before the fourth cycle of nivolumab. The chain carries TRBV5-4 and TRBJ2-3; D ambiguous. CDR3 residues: CASSLVPTDTQYF. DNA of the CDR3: TGTGCCAGCAGCTTGGTTCCCACAGATACGCAGTATTTT. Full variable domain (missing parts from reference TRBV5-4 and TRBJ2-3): ETGVTQSPTHLIKTRGQQVTLRCSSQSGHNTVSWYQQALGQGPQFIFQYYREEENGRGNFPPRFSGLQFPNYSSELNVNALELDDSALYLCASSLVPTDTQYFGPGTRLTVL.